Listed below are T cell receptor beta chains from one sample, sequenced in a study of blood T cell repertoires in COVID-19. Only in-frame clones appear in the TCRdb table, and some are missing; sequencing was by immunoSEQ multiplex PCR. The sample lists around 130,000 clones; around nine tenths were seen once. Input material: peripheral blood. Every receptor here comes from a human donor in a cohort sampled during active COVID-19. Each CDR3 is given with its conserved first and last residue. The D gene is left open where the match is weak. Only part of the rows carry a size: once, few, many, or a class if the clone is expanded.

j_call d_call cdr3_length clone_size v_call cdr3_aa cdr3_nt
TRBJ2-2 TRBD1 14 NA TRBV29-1 CSVARPGGTGELFF TGCAGCGTTGCCAGGCCAGGGGGCACCGGGGAGCTGTTTTTT
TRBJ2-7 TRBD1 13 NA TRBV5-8 CASSRTGTYEQYF TGTGCCAGCAGCCGGACAGGAACCTACGAGCAGTACTTC
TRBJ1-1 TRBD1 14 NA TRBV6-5 CASSLQGAGTEAFF TGTGCCAGCAGCCTACAGGGGGCTGGCACTGAAGCTTTCTTT
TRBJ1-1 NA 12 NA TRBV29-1 CSVGRVNTEAFF TGCAGCGTTGGTCGGGTAAACACTGAAGCTTTCTTT
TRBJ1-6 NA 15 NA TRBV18 CASSPDRSAVSPLHF TGTGCCAGCTCACCTGACAGGTCGGCAGTTTCACCCCTCCACTTT
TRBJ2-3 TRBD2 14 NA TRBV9 CASSASSGSRTQYF TGTGCCAGCAGCGCCTCTAGCGGGAGTCGGACGCAGTATTTT
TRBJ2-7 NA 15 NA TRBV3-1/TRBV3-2 CASSPWGDSSYEQYF TGTGCCAGCAGCCCGTGGGGGGATAGCTCCTACGAGCAGTACTTC
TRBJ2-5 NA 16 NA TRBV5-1 CASSLADMGYRETQYF TGCGCCAGCAGCTTGGCCGACATGGGCTATCGAGAGACCCAGTACTTC
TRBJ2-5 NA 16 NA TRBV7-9 CASSLGAGAFQETQYF TGTGCCAGCAGCTTAGGGGCGGGGGCCTTCCAAGAGACCCAGTACTTC
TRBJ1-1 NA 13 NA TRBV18 CASSPQGGTEAFF TGTGCCAGCTCACCACAGGGGGGGACTGAAGCTTTCTTT
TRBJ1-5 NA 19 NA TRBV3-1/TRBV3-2 CASSSTRGGYFNVNQPQHF TGTGCCAGCAGCTCTACTCGGGGAGGGTACTTCAACGTTAATCAGCCCCAGCATTTT
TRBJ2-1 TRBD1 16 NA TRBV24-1 CATSDLTAGGYNEQFF TGTGCCACCAGTGATTTAACGGCAGGGGGTTACAATGAGCAGTTCTTC
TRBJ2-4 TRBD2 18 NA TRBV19 CASSPGLAGGQAKNIQYF TGTGCCAGTAGTCCGGGACTAGCGGGGGGGCAAGCCAAAAACATTCAGTACTTC
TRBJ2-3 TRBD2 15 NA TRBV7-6 CASSLGGGPTDTQYF TGTGCCAGCAGCTTAGGCGGGGGACCCACAGATACGCAGTATTTT
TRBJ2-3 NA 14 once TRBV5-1 CASSLSGETDTQYF TGCGCCAGCAGCTTATCAGGGGAGACAGATACGCAGTATTTT
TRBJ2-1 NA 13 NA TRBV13 CASSLVSGNEQFF TGTGCCAGCAGCTTAGTCAGTGGCAATGAGCAGTTCTTC
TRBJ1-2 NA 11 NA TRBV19 CASHRDYGYTF TGTGCCAGCCACAGGGACTATGGCTACACCTTC
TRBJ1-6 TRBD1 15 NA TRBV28 CASNLYGQGNSPLHF TGTGCCAGCAACCTCTACGGACAGGGGAATTCACCCCTCCACTTT
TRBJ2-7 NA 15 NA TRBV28 CASSWELGIFYEQYF TGTGCCAGCAGTTGGGAGTTAGGGATATTTTACGAGCAGTACTTC
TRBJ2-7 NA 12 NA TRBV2 CASIRVNSEQYF TGTGCCAGCATAAGAGTGAACTCCGAGCAGTACTTC
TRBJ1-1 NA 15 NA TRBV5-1 CASSLYGEGNTEAFF TGCGCCAGCAGCTTGTACGGGGAGGGCAACACTGAAGCTTTCTTT
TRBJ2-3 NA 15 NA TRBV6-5 CASTGKGQVTDTQYF TGTGCCAGCACCGGGAAAGGGCAAGTCACAGATACGCAGTATTTT
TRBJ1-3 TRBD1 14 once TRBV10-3 CAISGGQTGNTIYF TGTGCCATCAGTGGGGGACAGACTGGAAACACCATATATTTT
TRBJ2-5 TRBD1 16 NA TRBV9 CASRGPNGQVLETQYF TGTGCCAGCAGAGGCCCTAATGGACAGGTCCTCGAGACCCAGTACTTC
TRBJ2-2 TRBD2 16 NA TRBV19 CASSLTSGGLVGELFF TGTGCCAGTAGTCTGACTAGCGGGGGTCTGGTCGGGGAGCTGTTTTTT
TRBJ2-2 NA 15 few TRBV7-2 CASRPRLHNTGELFF TGTGCCAGCAGACCGAGACTACATAACACCGGGGAGCTGTTTTTT
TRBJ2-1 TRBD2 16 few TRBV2 CASSDGLARIRNEQFF TGTGCCAGCAGTGATGGACTAGCCCGAATAAGGAATGAGCAGTTCTTC
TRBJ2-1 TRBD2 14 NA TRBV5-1 CASSDGTIYNEQFF TGCGCCAGCAGCGATGGGACTATCTACAATGAGCAGTTCTTC
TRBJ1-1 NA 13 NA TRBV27 CASRPSGGTEAFF TGTGCCAGCAGGCCGAGCGGGGGTACTGAAGCTTTCTTT
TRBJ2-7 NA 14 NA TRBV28 CASSLTSVIYEQYF TGTGCCAGCAGTTTGACTAGTGTGATCTACGAGCAGTACTTC
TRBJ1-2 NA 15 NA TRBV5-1 CASSLEPGNNYGYTF TGCGCCAGCAGCTTGGAACCAGGGAACAACTATGGCTACACCTTC
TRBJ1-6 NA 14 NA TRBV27 CASSLGENNSPLHF TGTGCCAGCAGTTTAGGGGAGAATAATTCACCCCTCCACTTT
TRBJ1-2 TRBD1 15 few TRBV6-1 CASSEAGQGNYGYTF TGTGCCAGCAGTGAGGCCGGACAGGGTAACTATGGCTACACCTTC
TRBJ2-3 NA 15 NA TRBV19 CASSPSLESTDTQYF TGTGCCAGTAGTCCGTCACTAGAGAGCACAGATACGCAGTATTTT
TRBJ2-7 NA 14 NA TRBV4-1 CASSQGVGGHEQYF TGCGCCAGCAGCCAAGGAGTTGGGGGCCACGAGCAGTACTTC
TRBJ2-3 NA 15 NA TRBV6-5 CASSLTGGMTDTQYF TGTGCCAGCAGTCTTACGGGGGGCATGACAGATACGCAGTATTTT
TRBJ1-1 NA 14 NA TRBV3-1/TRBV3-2 CASSQNFLNTEAFF TGTGCCAGCAGCCAAAATTTCTTGAACACTGAAGCTTTCTTT
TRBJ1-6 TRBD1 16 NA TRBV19 CASSSRRTGGNSPLHF TGTGCCAGTAGTTCTCGAAGGACAGGGGGCAATTCACCCCTCCACTTT
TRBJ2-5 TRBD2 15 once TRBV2 CASSAGTSGRETQYF TGTGCCAGCAGCGCTGGGACTAGCGGGCGGGAGACCCAGTACTTC
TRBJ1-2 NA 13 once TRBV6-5 CASSYGPDYGYTF TGTGCCAGCAGTTACGGCCCAGACTATGGCTACACCTTC
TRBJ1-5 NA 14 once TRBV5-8 CASSLGGFNQPQHF TGTGCCAGCAGCTTGGGAGGTTTCAATCAGCCCCAGCATTTT
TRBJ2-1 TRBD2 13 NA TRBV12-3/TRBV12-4 CASRGLAGGEQFF TGTGCCAGCAGGGGACTAGCGGGGGGTGAGCAGTTCTTC
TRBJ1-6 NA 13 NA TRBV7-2 CASSSAENSPLHF TGTGCCAGCAGCTCGGCGGAGAATTCACCCCTCCACTTT
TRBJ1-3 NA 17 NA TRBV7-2 CASSSGGGSKVGNTIYF TGTGCCAGCAGCTCCGGGGGGGGCAGTAAGGTTGGAAACACCATATATTTT
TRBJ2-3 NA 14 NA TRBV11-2 CASSLVAYTDTQYF TGTGCCAGCAGCTTAGTTGCGTACACAGATACGCAGTATTTT